These T cell receptor beta chains were read from a single sample in a study of T cell responses to AZD1222 COVID-19 vaccine. TCRdb keeps only in-frame clones here, not all; method: immunoSEQ multiplex PCR. The repertoire holds tens of thousands of clones, approximately 91% seen once, with 15% to 20% in the top ten. Sequencing was performed on peripheral blood, taken on day 0 of AZD1222 vaccination. The receptors stem from an adult in good health. The CDR3 runs from the conserved cysteine through the conserved F or W. The D gene is left open where the match is weak. Where a row states a size, it is once, few, many or the class of an expanded clone; other rows omit it.

-	TRBV3-1/TRBV3-2	TRBJ1-6	TRBD1	TGTGCCAGCAGCCTTCTAACCCTAACAGGGGTCCATAATTCACCCCTCCACTTT	CASSLLTLTGVHNSPLHF
-	TRBV5-4	TRBJ2-3	-	TGTGCCAGCAGCTTGGGGGGGTCCCGGGGAGATACGCAGTATTTT	CASSLGGSRGDTQYF
many	TRBV10-3	TRBJ1-1	-	TGTGCCATCAGTGAGTCGGGGGGTTCGAACACTGAAGCTTTCTTT	CAISESGGSNTEAFF
-	TRBV1	TRBJ2-1	-	TGCACCAAGCACAGGGATCCCTCCTACAATGAGCAGTTCTTC	CTKHRDPSYNEQFF
-	TRBV18	TRBJ2-7	-	TGTGCCAGCTCACAACCGGGACGGGCCTACGAGCAGTACTTC	CASSQPGRAYEQYF
-	TRBV28	TRBJ1-1	-	TGTGCCAGCAGTCCCCAGAGGGGCGGTTACACTGAAGCTTTCTTT	CASSPQRGGYTEAFF
-	TRBV7-2	TRBJ2-1	-	TGTGCCAGCAGCTTAGAGGCAGCCCGCAATGAGCAGTTCTTC	CASSLEAARNEQFF
few	TRBV4-3	TRBJ2-1	-	TGCGCCAGCAGCCCGCGGAGCTCCGGCTCCTACAATGAGCAGTTCTTC	CASSPRSSGSYNEQFF
-	TRBV9	TRBJ2-2	TRBD2	TGTGCCAGCAGCGTAGGCGGCGGGAGTGGGAACACCGGGGAGCTGTTTTTT	CASSVGGGSGNTGELFF
-	TRBV9	TRBJ2-7	-	TGTGCCAGCAGCGTAGCGGGGGACGGCTCCGAGCAGTACTTC	CASSVAGDGSEQYF
-	TRBV18	TRBJ1-1	-	TGTGCCAGCTCACCACAAGCTGCGAACACTGAAGCTTTCTTT	CASSPQAANTEAFF
once	TRBV12-3/TRBV12-4	TRBJ1-2	TRBD1	TGTGCCAGCAGTATAACAGGGGGGAGCGTCTACACCTTC	CASSITGGSVYTF
-	TRBV28	TRBJ1-1	TRBD1	TGTGCCAGCAGTCTGGACAGGGATGCTTTCTTT	CASSLDRDAFF
-	TRBV2	TRBJ1-5	-	TGTGCCAGCAGTGACCGGGACAAGAATCAGCCCCAGCATTTT	CASSDRDKNQPQHF
-	TRBV6-1	TRBJ2-7	-	TGTGCCAGCAGTGACCAAAACTCCTACGAGCAGTACTTC	CASSDQNSYEQYF
-	TRBV5-1	TRBJ2-1	TRBD2	TGCGCCAGCAGCTTGACGGGAGGACCTTACGATGAGCAGTTCTTC	CASSLTGGPYDEQFF
-	TRBV19	TRBJ2-7	TRBD1	TGTGCCAGTAGTATAACAGACAGGGCCACCTACGAGCAGTACTTC	CASSITDRATYEQYF
few	TRBV6-2/TRBV6-3	TRBJ2-1	-	TGTGCCAGCAGCCCGAGCTCCTACAATGAGCAGTTCTTC	CASSPSSYNEQFF
-	TRBV5-4	TRBJ2-1	TRBD1	TGTGCCAGCAGCTCCGGACAGGGGGGGGCCTACAATGAGCAGTTCTTC	CASSSGQGGAYNEQFF
-	TRBV18	TRBJ2-5	-	TGTGCCAGCTCACCATGGGTAAACGTCCAAGAGACCCAGTACTTC	CASSPWVNVQETQYF
once	TRBV5-1	TRBJ2-5	-	TGCGCCAGCAGCTTGGGAGGGTCCGAGGGCCAAGAGACCCAGTACTTC	CASSLGGSEGQETQYF
-	TRBV7-7	TRBJ1-6	-	TGTGCCAGCAGCTTAGGGGGTATGACACCCTCTGGGTCCTATAATTCACCCCTCCACTTT	CASSLGGMTPSGSYNSPLHF
once	TRBV25-1	TRBJ2-2	-	TGTGCCAGCACTACATCTCGGGGAGCCTACACCGGGGAGCTGTTTTTT	CASTTSRGAYTGELFF
-	TRBV5-4	TRBJ1-1	-	TGTGCCAGCAGCGCACCGAACACTGAAGCTTTCTTT	CASSAPNTEAFF
-	TRBV7-8	TRBJ1-2	-	TGTGCCAGCAGCTTGGGGGGCGACTATGGCTACACCTTC	CASSLGGDYGYTF
-	TRBV11-3	TRBJ2-2	TRBD1	TGTGCCAGCAGCCGACAGGGGGGAAGGAACACCGGGGAGCTGTTTTTT	CASSRQGGRNTGELFF
-	TRBV12-3/TRBV12-4	TRBJ1-1	-	TGTGCCAGCTGGGGTTTTCTAAACACTGAAGCTTTCTTT	CASWGFLNTEAFF
-	TRBV10-3	TRBJ1-2	-	TGTGCCATCAGTGAAGGAAACACAGCAAACAACTATGGCTACACCTTC	CAISEGNTANNYGYTF
few	TRBV24-1	TRBJ2-7	-	TGTGCCACCAGTGATTACCGGGCCCCGGGGGAGCAGTACTTC	CATSDYRAPGEQYF
once	TRBV2	TRBJ1-2	-	TGTGCCAGCAGTATTACAGGCTATGGCTACACCTTC	CASSITGYGYTF
-	TRBV4-2	TRBJ1-1	TRBD1	TGTGCCAGCAGCCAAGATAGGACAGGCGACACTGAAGCTTTCTTT	CASSQDRTGDTEAFF
-	TRBV7-2	TRBJ1-1	-	TGTGCCAGCAGCCAATACAGGACCTCGAACACTGAAGCTTTCTTT	CASSQYRTSNTEAFF
-	TRBV4-3	TRBJ2-1	TRBD2	TGCGCCAGCAGCCAAGATTGGCTAGCGGGAGAGGTGTCCTACAATGAGCAGTTCTTC	CASSQDWLAGEVSYNEQFF
-	TRBV7-2	TRBJ2-1	-	TGTGCCAGCAGCCGGATGGATGAGCAGTTCTTC	CASSRMDEQFF
-	TRBV19	TRBJ1-4	-	TGTGCCACCTCCGACGGGGGCATAGGAACTGAAAAACTGTTTTTT	CATSDGGIGTEKLFF
-	TRBV6-4	TRBJ2-1	TRBD2	TGTGCCAGCAGTGTCCTAGCGGGGCTCGAGCAGTTCTTC	CASSVLAGLEQFF
-	TRBV27	TRBJ1-4	-	TGTGCCAGCAGCCGGACACCAGCAACTAATGAAAAACTGTTTTTT	CASSRTPATNEKLFF
-	TRBV6-5	TRBJ1-2	-	TGTGCCAGCAGTTACTCGCCAGGACCCTATGGCTACACCTTC	CASSYSPGPYGYTF
-	TRBV6-2/TRBV6-3	TRBJ2-5	-	TGTGCCAGCAGTTTTCGGACTTGGGCAGAGACCCAGTACTTC	CASSFRTWAETQYF
-	TRBV18	TRBJ1-2	TRBD1	TGTGCCAGCTCACCACGGGTCAACAGGGGTCGAGGCAATGGCTACACCTTC	CASSPRVNRGRGNGYTF
-	TRBV28	TRBJ2-1	TRBD2	TGTGCCAGCAGTTTTGTAGCGGGAACGGATGAGCAGTTCTTC	CASSFVAGTDEQFF
-	TRBV24-1	TRBJ2-1	-	TGTGCCACCAGTGATTCCTACAATGAGCAGTTCTTC	CATSDSYNEQFF
-	TRBV3-1/TRBV3-2	TRBJ1-1	TRBD1	TGTGCCAGCAGCCAAGCGCCCTGGGACAGGGGGAACACTGAAGCTTTCTTT	CASSQAPWDRGNTEAFF
-	TRBV9	TRBJ2-7	-	TGTGCCAGCAGCCGCTCGACATCCCTAGAAGAGCAGTACTTC	CASSRSTSLEEQYF
-	TRBV10-2	TRBJ1-5	-	TGCGCCAGCACCCCGATCGGGGGCAATCAGCCCCAGCATTTT	CASTPIGGNQPQHF
-	TRBV5-4	TRBJ1-1	TRBD1	TGTGCCAGCAGCTCAGGGGGCACTGAAGCTTTCTTT	CASSSGGTEAFF